This TCR beta chain was sequenced in a study of control samples from healthy donors and cancer patients. Measured with immunoSEQ multiplex PCR; TCRdb has only the in-frame clones, and not every one. The sample holds over 75,000 clones; almost 85% are singletons and the top ten take 1.5% to 2%. Trimming pared 2 bases from V and 5 bases from J, leaving 18 bases between. CDR3 length: 16 residues. Germline V gives CDR1 MNHNY, CDR2 SVGAGI (reference sequence). This chain joins TRBV6-6 and TRBJ2-5; perhaps TRBD2 as D (6 bases). The source material was blood. This TCR was sampled from a man in his fifties or sixties in good health. CDR3 nucleotide sequence: TGTGCCAGCAGTTACGGGGACTCCCTCGTTGGTGAGACCCAGTACTTC. Protein sequence: CASSYGDSLVGETQYF.